The 3 T cell receptor beta chains given below trace back to one sample, sequenced in a study of shared clonotypes between healthy human individuals. Libraries were prepared by immunoSEQ multiplex PCR; TCRdb keeps only in-frame clonotypes and omits some of them. The sample has about 120,000 clones, 68% seen once; the top ten hold 24%. Sequences were obtained from memory CD8+ T cells sorted from blood. Subset indicated: CD45RO+ cells pooled with CCR7-negative TemRA cells. Every receptor here comes from a woman aged 25-40 years in good health.

This chain connects TRBV28 to TRBJ2-5; TRBD1 aligns across 8 bases. The DNA matches TRBJ2-7 better at its end, which makes the J call doubtful. Germline V gene sequence: CDR1 MDHEN, CDR2 SYDVKM. The CDR3 extends over 15 amino acids. The DNA of the CDR3 is TGTGCCAGCAGTTTGTGGCAGGGGGCCATTTACGAGCAGTACTTC. This codes for CASSLWQGAIYEQYF.

This clone occurred once. V is TRBV28 and J is TRBJ2-5, with D possibly matching TRBD2 (6 bases). The V end was cut by 6 bases, the J end by 2 bases, with 22 bases between. Germline-derived CDR1 and CDR2 are MDHEN and SYDVKM. This CDR3 region has 17 residues. The CDR3 loop is CASSLLTPGVGQETQYF. The CDR3 nucleotides are TGTGCCAGCAGCCTTCTTACTCCGGGAGTTGGACAAGAGACCCAGTACTTC.

The chain is built from TRBV19 and TRBJ1-4; no clear D gene. The V gene lost 4 bases and the J gene lost 0 bases, with 6 bases spanning the gap. CDR3 length: 14 residues. Germline loops: CDR1 LNHDA, CDR2 SQIVND (reference sequence). This CDR3 reads CASSKAATNEKLFF. The CDR3 nucleotides read TGTGCCAGTAGTAAGGCTGCAACTAATGAAAAACTGTTTTTT.